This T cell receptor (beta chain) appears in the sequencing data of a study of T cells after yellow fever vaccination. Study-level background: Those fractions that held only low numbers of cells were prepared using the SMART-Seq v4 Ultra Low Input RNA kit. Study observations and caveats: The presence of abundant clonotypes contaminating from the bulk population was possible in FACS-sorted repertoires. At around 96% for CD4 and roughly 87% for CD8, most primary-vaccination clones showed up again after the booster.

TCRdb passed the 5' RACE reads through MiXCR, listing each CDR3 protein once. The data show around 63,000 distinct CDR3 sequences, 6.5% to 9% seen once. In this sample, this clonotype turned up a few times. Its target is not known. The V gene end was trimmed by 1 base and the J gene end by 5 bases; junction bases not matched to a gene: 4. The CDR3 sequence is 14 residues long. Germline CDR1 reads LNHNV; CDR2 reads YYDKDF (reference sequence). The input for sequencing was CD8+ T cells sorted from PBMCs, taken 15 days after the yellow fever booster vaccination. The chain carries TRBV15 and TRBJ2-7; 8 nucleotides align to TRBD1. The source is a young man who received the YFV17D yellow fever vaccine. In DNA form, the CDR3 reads TGTGCCACCAGCAGAGGGACAGGGTTCGACGAGCAGTACTTC. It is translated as CATSRGTGFDEQYF.